This T cell receptor (beta chain) was documented in a study of shared clonotypes between healthy human individuals. Study-level results: When compared with the clonotypes that were shared by all four sorted-subset donors, the non-shared clonotypes turned out to have lower generation probabilities. Estimated clonotype richness was generally higher in naive than memory subsets.

In the sorted-subset replicate PCRs, 150 to 250 ng DNA, 25,000 to 30,000 T cell genomes, was used. Authors' analysis steps: Owing to the provision of junction-only sequences devoid of quality scores by immunoSEQ, filtering differed. This table comes from immunoSEQ multiplex PCR, and its TCRdb copy is limited to in-frame clones, with some not included. The V and J calls and clone size are taken from that table; D and trimming were inferred from the DNA. The sample includes hundreds of thousands of clones, approximately 96% of them seen just once. The naive CD8 population came from CD45RO-negative cells selected for CCR7, without terminally differentiated effector memory CD45RA+ cells. Details on this clone: What it binds is not known.

The V and J ends lost 9 bases and 5 bases respectively, with 20 bases between them. CDR3 length equals 14 residues. CDR1 is SEHNR, CDR2 FQNEAQ, per germline (reference sequence). Sequenced sample: naive CD8+ T cells sorted from blood. The chain couples TRBV7-9 to TRBJ2-7, with a possible D match to TRBD2 (5 bases). The TCR originated in a woman in her twenties or thirties in good health. DNA for the CDR3: TGTGCCAGAAACCCCTCAAACGGGGTCCACGAGCAGTACTTC. Translation gives CARNPSNGVHEQYF.